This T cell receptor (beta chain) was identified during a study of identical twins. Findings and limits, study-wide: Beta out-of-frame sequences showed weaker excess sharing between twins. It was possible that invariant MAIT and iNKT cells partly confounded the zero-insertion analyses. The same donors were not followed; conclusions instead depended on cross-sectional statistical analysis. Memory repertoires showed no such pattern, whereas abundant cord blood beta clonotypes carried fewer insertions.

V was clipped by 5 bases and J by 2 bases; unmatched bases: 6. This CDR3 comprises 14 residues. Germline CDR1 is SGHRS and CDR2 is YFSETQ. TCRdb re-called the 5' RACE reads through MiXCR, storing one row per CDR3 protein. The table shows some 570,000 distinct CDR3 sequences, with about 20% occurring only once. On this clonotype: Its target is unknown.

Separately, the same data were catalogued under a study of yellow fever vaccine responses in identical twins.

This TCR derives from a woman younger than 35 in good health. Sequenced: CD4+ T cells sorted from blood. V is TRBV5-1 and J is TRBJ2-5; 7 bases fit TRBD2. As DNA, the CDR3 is TGCGCCAGCAGGAAGACCGGGGGGCAAGAGACCCAGTACTTC. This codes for CASRKTGGQETQYF.